These T cell receptor beta chains were read from a single sample in a study of T cell responses to AZD1222 COVID-19 vaccine. TCRdb keeps only in-frame clones here, not all; method: immunoSEQ multiplex PCR. The sample holds just over 150,000 clones; about 90% are singletons and the top ten take approximately 9.1%. The material sequenced was peripheral blood, taken 28 days after the second AZD1222 dose. The receptors here all came from an adult who received the AZD1222 COVID-19 vaccine. Both conserved end residues are part of each CDR3. Each record gives: V gene, D gene, J gene, clone size, CDR3 DNA, CDR3 protein. D genes are given only for firm matches. Clone sizes are given selectively: once, few, many, or a class where the clone is expanded.

v_call: TRBV6-5; d_call: -; j_call: TRBJ1-3; clone_size: -; cdr3_nt: TGTGCCAGCAGTTTTACAGGGTTAAGAAACACCATATATTTT; cdr3_aa: CASSFTGLRNTIYF
v_call: TRBV7-2; d_call: -; j_call: TRBJ1-2; clone_size: -; cdr3_nt: TGTGCCAGCAGCCCGGCCCCCGGGACAACGACTAACTATGGCTACACCTTC; cdr3_aa: CASSPAPGTTTNYGYTF
v_call: TRBV9; d_call: -; j_call: TRBJ1-4; clone_size: once; cdr3_nt: TGTGCCAGCAGCGTCCAGGGTACCCAGGGGGAAAAACTGTTTTTT; cdr3_aa: CASSVQGTQGEKLFF
v_call: TRBV4-3; d_call: TRBD2; j_call: TRBJ2-7; clone_size: -; cdr3_nt: TGCGCCAGCAGCCAAAGTCTAGCGGGGTACGAGCAGTACTTC; cdr3_aa: CASSQSLAGYEQYF
v_call: TRBV7-2; d_call: -; j_call: TRBJ2-7; clone_size: -; cdr3_nt: TGTGCCAGCAGCTTATTCAGGGGGGCCTCCTACGAGCAGTACTTC; cdr3_aa: CASSLFRGASYEQYF
v_call: TRBV7-8; d_call: -; j_call: TRBJ2-7; clone_size: few; cdr3_nt: TGTGCCAGCAGCTTAGCCCCCTACGAGCAGTACTTC; cdr3_aa: CASSLAPYEQYF
v_call: TRBV19; d_call: -; j_call: TRBJ1-3; clone_size: -; cdr3_nt: TGTGCCAGTAGCACTGCCCGGGTCTCTGGAAACACCATATATTTT; cdr3_aa: CASSTARVSGNTIYF
v_call: TRBV7-2; d_call: -; j_call: TRBJ2-1; clone_size: -; cdr3_nt: TGTGCCAGCAGCGCCGCGGGACTCCTGGCTGAGCAGTTCTTC; cdr3_aa: CASSAAGLLAEQFF
v_call: TRBV28; d_call: TRBD1; j_call: TRBJ2-1; clone_size: -; cdr3_nt: TGTGCCAGCGCCGACAGGGGCGATTCCTACAATGAGCAGTTCTTC; cdr3_aa: CASADRGDSYNEQFF
v_call: TRBV9; d_call: TRBD1; j_call: TRBJ1-2; clone_size: -; cdr3_nt: TGTGCCAGCAGCCCCCGGGACAGCAACTATGGCTACACCTTC; cdr3_aa: CASSPRDSNYGYTF
v_call: TRBV24-1; d_call: -; j_call: TRBJ2-2; clone_size: -; cdr3_nt: TGTGCCACTTCTAGGGACGGACACACCGGGGAGCTGTTTTTT; cdr3_aa: CATSRDGHTGELFF
v_call: TRBV14; d_call: -; j_call: TRBJ2-1; clone_size: once; cdr3_nt: TGTGCCAGCAGCCAAGATGTAACCCGCCCAGGGGTTGAGCAGTTCTTC; cdr3_aa: CASSQDVTRPGVEQFF
v_call: TRBV6-2/TRBV6-3; d_call: -; j_call: TRBJ2-2; clone_size: -; cdr3_nt: TGTGCCAGCAGTCGGAACAGGGTTGACGGGGAGCTGTTTTTT; cdr3_aa: CASSRNRVDGELFF
v_call: TRBV6-2/TRBV6-3; d_call: -; j_call: TRBJ2-7; clone_size: -; cdr3_nt: TGTGCCAGCAGCCCTATGGGCGCGGGACTCTCCTACGAGCAGTACTTC; cdr3_aa: CASSPMGAGLSYEQYF
v_call: TRBV18; d_call: -; j_call: TRBJ2-6; clone_size: -; cdr3_nt: TGTGCCAGCTCGACTACGCTGGGGGCCAACGTCCTGACTTTC; cdr3_aa: CASSTTLGANVLTF
v_call: TRBV7-3; d_call: -; j_call: TRBJ2-1; clone_size: -; cdr3_nt: TGTGCCAGCAGCTTAAGACGTGCGGGGAGCCTCAATGAGCAGTTCTTC; cdr3_aa: CASSLRRAGSLNEQFF
v_call: TRBV6-1; d_call: TRBD1; j_call: TRBJ1-5; clone_size: -; cdr3_nt: TGTGCCAGCAGTGCCAGACAGGGGGGATATAGCAATCAGCCCCAGCATTTT; cdr3_aa: CASSARQGGYSNQPQHF
v_call: TRBV28; d_call: TRBD1; j_call: TRBJ1-5; clone_size: once; cdr3_nt: TGTGCCAGCAGTTTACAGGGGGTGGGCAATCAGCCCCAGCATTTT; cdr3_aa: CASSLQGVGNQPQHF
v_call: TRBV9; d_call: -; j_call: TRBJ2-2; clone_size: -; cdr3_nt: TGTGCCAGCAGCTTCGGGAGTGTCACCGGGGAGCTGTTTTTT; cdr3_aa: CASSFGSVTGELFF
v_call: TRBV5-1; d_call: TRBD1; j_call: TRBJ1-1; clone_size: once; cdr3_nt: TGCGCCAGCAGCTCCCACAGGGGGCCGGGGAACACTGAAGCTTTCTTT; cdr3_aa: CASSSHRGPGNTEAFF
v_call: TRBV7-2; d_call: -; j_call: TRBJ2-3; clone_size: -; cdr3_nt: TGTGCCAGCAGCTTCTCAGGGTTTGGCCCCACAGATACGCAGTATTTT; cdr3_aa: CASSFSGFGPTDTQYF
v_call: TRBV5-4; d_call: -; j_call: TRBJ2-7; clone_size: once; cdr3_nt: TGTGCCAGCAGTCCTACGTCGGAGGGGTACGAGCAGTACTTC; cdr3_aa: CASSPTSEGYEQYF
v_call: TRBV7-9; d_call: TRBD1; j_call: TRBJ2-3; clone_size: -; cdr3_nt: TGTGCCAGCAGCTTAGGCGGGACAGGGGGCACAGATACGCAGTATTTT; cdr3_aa: CASSLGGTGGTDTQYF
v_call: TRBV3-1/TRBV3-2; d_call: TRBD1; j_call: TRBJ1-4; clone_size: -; cdr3_nt: TGTGCCAGCAGCCAAGGTGGCAGGGGGCTGACTAATGAAAAACTGTTTTTT; cdr3_aa: CASSQGGRGLTNEKLFF
v_call: TRBV5-1; d_call: -; j_call: TRBJ2-5; clone_size: -; cdr3_nt: TGCGCCAGCTCACAGGGAGGTGGAGAGACCCAGTACTTC; cdr3_aa: CASSQGGGETQYF
v_call: TRBV3-1/TRBV3-2; d_call: -; j_call: TRBJ1-5; clone_size: -; cdr3_nt: TGTGCCAGCAGCCAAGATCTGGCTGGGACGCCCCAGCATTTT; cdr3_aa: CASSQDLAGTPQHF
v_call: TRBV5-1; d_call: TRBD1; j_call: TRBJ1-1; clone_size: -; cdr3_nt: TGCGCCAGCAGACCATCAGCCGGGACAGGGTCGGGTGTTTTCTTT; cdr3_aa: CASRPSAGTGSGVFF
v_call: TRBV6-5; d_call: TRBD2; j_call: TRBJ2-1; clone_size: -; cdr3_nt: TGTGCCAGCAGAAGACTAGCGGGAATGGGCAATGAGCAGTTCTTC; cdr3_aa: CASRRLAGMGNEQFF
v_call: TRBV7-8; d_call: -; j_call: TRBJ2-7; clone_size: -; cdr3_nt: TGTGCCAGCAGCTTAGGCCCGGCGAGCTCCTACGAGCAGTACTTC; cdr3_aa: CASSLGPASSYEQYF
v_call: TRBV7-2; d_call: -; j_call: TRBJ1-2; clone_size: -; cdr3_nt: TGTGCCAGCTCGTCCCGCCAGGGCAACTATGGCTACACCTTC; cdr3_aa: CASSSRQGNYGYTF
v_call: TRBV5-1; d_call: -; j_call: TRBJ1-1; clone_size: -; cdr3_nt: TGCGCCAGCAGGGACTTCGAGAACACTGAAGCTTTCTTT; cdr3_aa: CASRDFENTEAFF
v_call: TRBV18; d_call: TRBD1; j_call: TRBJ1-1; clone_size: -; cdr3_nt: TGTGCCAGCTCACCACGGGGACAGCGAGTGAACACTGAAGCTTTCTTT; cdr3_aa: CASSPRGQRVNTEAFF
v_call: TRBV9; d_call: -; j_call: TRBJ2-2; clone_size: -; cdr3_nt: TGTGCCAGCAGCATGACAGGGAACACCGGGGAGCTGTTTTTT; cdr3_aa: CASSMTGNTGELFF
v_call: TRBV10-3; d_call: TRBD1; j_call: TRBJ2-1; clone_size: -; cdr3_nt: TGTGCCATCAGTGGCGGACAGGGGGAGGGCAATGAGCAGTTCTTC; cdr3_aa: CAISGGQGEGNEQFF
v_call: TRBV24-1; d_call: -; j_call: TRBJ2-1; clone_size: -; cdr3_nt: TGTGCCACCAGTGACAGGGGTAATCGGTTTGAGCAGTTCTTC; cdr3_aa: CATSDRGNRFEQFF
v_call: TRBV6-5; d_call: -; j_call: TRBJ1-5; clone_size: -; cdr3_nt: TGTGCCAGCGTAACGGGGATAGGCAATCAGCCCCAGCATTTT; cdr3_aa: CASVTGIGNQPQHF
v_call: TRBV10-2; d_call: -; j_call: TRBJ1-2; clone_size: -; cdr3_nt: TGCGCCAGCAGTGAGTCCGGACAGCACTATGGCTACACCTTC; cdr3_aa: CASSESGQHYGYTF
v_call: TRBV4-3; d_call: -; j_call: TRBJ2-4; clone_size: -; cdr3_nt: TGCGCCAGCAGCCTACCCCCGGGCAGGGAACTAGCCAAAAACATTCAGTACTTC; cdr3_aa: CASSLPPGRELAKNIQYF
v_call: TRBV6-2/TRBV6-3; d_call: -; j_call: TRBJ1-1; clone_size: once; cdr3_nt: TGTGCCAGCAGTTACCTCCGGGGTGAAGCTTTCTTT; cdr3_aa: CASSYLRGEAFF
v_call: TRBV6-5; d_call: -; j_call: TRBJ1-2; clone_size: -; cdr3_nt: TGTGCCAGCAAGGACGGCCCGGCCAACTATGGCTACACCTTC; cdr3_aa: CASKDGPANYGYTF
v_call: TRBV6-5; d_call: TRBD1; j_call: TRBJ1-4; clone_size: -; cdr3_nt: TGTGCCAGCAGTTTCGGGACAGGGGTTTACGAAAAACTGTTTTTT; cdr3_aa: CASSFGTGVYEKLFF
v_call: TRBV19; d_call: -; j_call: TRBJ1-4; clone_size: once; cdr3_nt: TGTGCCAGTAGTATAGACGGCAGAATTAATGAAAAACTGTTTTTT; cdr3_aa: CASSIDGRINEKLFF
v_call: TRBV2; d_call: -; j_call: TRBJ2-1; clone_size: -; cdr3_nt: TGTGCCAGCAGTGAAGACTACAATGAGCAGTTCTTC; cdr3_aa: CASSEDYNEQFF
v_call: TRBV4-1; d_call: TRBD2; j_call: TRBJ2-1; clone_size: -; cdr3_nt: TGCGCCAGCAGCCAAGAGGTTCTAGCGGGAGCCCCCAATGAGCAGTTCTTC; cdr3_aa: CASSQEVLAGAPNEQFF
v_call: TRBV9; d_call: -; j_call: TRBJ1-2; clone_size: once; cdr3_nt: TGTGCCAGCAGCGTAGTGCACGGGGGCCCTGGCTACACCTTC; cdr3_aa: CASSVVHGGPGYTF
v_call: TRBV6-5; d_call: TRBD2; j_call: TRBJ2-1; clone_size: -; cdr3_nt: TGTGCCAGCACTCTAGCGGGAGGGCCTAATGAGCAGTTCTTC; cdr3_aa: CASTLAGGPNEQFF
v_call: TRBV9; d_call: -; j_call: TRBJ1-1; clone_size: once; cdr3_nt: TGTGCCAGCAGCCTAGGGGGGGGCTCGGTCATGAACACTGAAGCTTTCTTT; cdr3_aa: CASSLGGGSVMNTEAFF
v_call: TRBV4-3; d_call: -; j_call: TRBJ2-1; clone_size: -; cdr3_nt: TGCGCCAGCAGCCAAGAACGGAGGGGCGTACCCCTTAATGAGCAGTTCTTC; cdr3_aa: CASSQERRGVPLNEQFF
v_call: TRBV19; d_call: TRBD2; j_call: TRBJ2-7; clone_size: -; cdr3_nt: TGTGCCAGCGCCGGACTAGCGGGAAGCGAGCAGTACTTC; cdr3_aa: CASAGLAGSEQYF
v_call: TRBV9; d_call: -; j_call: TRBJ2-7; clone_size: -; cdr3_nt: TGTGCCAGCAGCGTAGGGGAGTACTACGAGCAGTACTTC; cdr3_aa: CASSVGEYYEQYF
v_call: TRBV5-4; d_call: TRBD1; j_call: TRBJ2-7; clone_size: -; cdr3_nt: TGTGCCAGCAGCCAGGGACAGGGGGCCTACGAGCAGTACTTC; cdr3_aa: CASSQGQGAYEQYF
v_call: TRBV27; d_call: TRBD1; j_call: TRBJ1-4; clone_size: -; cdr3_nt: TGTGCCAGCAGTTCGGGACAGGGGGCGGGTAATGAAAAACTGTTTTTT; cdr3_aa: CASSSGQGAGNEKLFF
v_call: TRBV5-6; d_call: -; j_call: TRBJ1-6; clone_size: -; cdr3_nt: TGTGCCAGCAGCTTGGGGGACACCTCACCCCTCCACTTT; cdr3_aa: CASSLGDTSPLHF
v_call: TRBV2; d_call: -; j_call: TRBJ2-3; clone_size: -; cdr3_nt: TGTGCCAGCAGGGAGGGGGGCGCAGATACGCAGTATTTT; cdr3_aa: CASREGGADTQYF
v_call: TRBV15; d_call: TRBD1; j_call: TRBJ2-3; clone_size: -; cdr3_nt: TGTGCCACCAGCAGAGATCGACAGGGGAGGAATACGCAGTATTTT; cdr3_aa: CATSRDRQGRNTQYF